The 26 T cell receptor beta chains presented below share a single source sample, sequenced in a study of T-cell reconstitution after alpha-beta-depleted transplantation in children. TCRbeta library construction was performed incorporating unique molecular identifiers. TCRdb used MiXCR to reprocess the PCR reads, holding one entry per CDR3 protein. The sample has about 600,000 distinct CDR3 sequences, over 9.5% seen once. This sample comprised PBMCs from the stem cell graft donor, obtained from the stem cell graft. All receptors come from a human donor who donated a stem cell graft to a child with acute myeloid leukemia.

In its sample, this clonotype was seen a few times. The chain uses TRBV20-1 and TRBJ2-5, with TRBD2 as a possible D gene (5 bases). Trimming cost V 3 bases and J 7 bases, with 33 bases left between them. The CDR3 covers 19 residues. Per germline, CDR1 DFQATT and CDR2 SNEGSKA (reference sequence). The CDR3 coding sequence is TGCAGTGCTAGTGATATTTTAGGGAGACTCGGGATTGGAAAGAGGACCCAGTACTTC. As protein: CSASDILGRLGIGKRTQYF.

This clonotype was counted at least ten times. The chain links TRBV6-5 to TRBJ2-1; D is uncertain. Trimming took 5 bases from V and 8 from J, leaving 10 bases between them. CDR3 length: 12 residues. In germline, CDR1 is MNHEY, CDR2 SVGAGI. The CDR3: CASSSYTDEQFF. The CDR3 DNA reads TGTGCCAGCAGTAGCTACACGGATGAGCAGTTCTTC.

This clonotype was detected only a few times. The chain is built from TRBV5-1 and TRBJ1-4; D is perhaps TRBD1 (5 bases). The CDR3 spans 15 residues. Germline values: CDR1 SGHRS, CDR2 YFSETQ. With 4 bases removed from V and 4 bases from J, the gap between germline ends came to 14 bases. The CDR3 loop is CASSPGGGDNEKLFF. CDR3 bases: TGCGCCAGCAGCCCCGGGGGGGGTGATAATGAAAAACTGTTTTTT. Using reference TRBV5-1 and TRBJ1-4 for the parts outside the CDR3, the full variable domain is KAGVTQTPRYLIKTRGQQVTLSCSPISGHRSVSWYQQTPGQGLQFLFEYFSETQRNKGNFPGRFSGRQFSNSRSEMNVSTLELGDSALYLCASSPGGGDNEKLFFGSGTQLSVL.

The chain combines TRBV4-1 with TRBJ2-7; TRBD2 matches 9 bases. Germline values: CDR1 MGHRA, CDR2 YSYEKL. Losses at the gene ends were 0 bases for V and 4 bases for J; bases not matched to a gene: 7. The CDR3 covers 16 residues. The DNA of the CDR3 is TGCGCCAGCAGCCAAGAGCCAGCGGGAGGTTCTTACGAGCAGTACTTC. Its protein product is CASSQEPAGGSYEQYF.

The gene calls are TRBV4-3 and TRBJ1-4; D is undetermined. CDR3 length equals 14 residues. Germline V lookup: CDR1 LGHNA, CDR2 YSLEER. V was pared by 1 base and J by 6 bases, with 9 bases between. CDR3 residues: CASSQGQTHEKLFF. The CDR3 DNA reads TGCGCCAGCAGCCAAGGTCAGACCCATGAAAAACTGTTTTTT.

This clonotype was seen at least ten times. V and J are TRBV9 and TRBJ2-1; the match to TRBD2 covers 15 bases. V was clipped by 4 bases and J by 6 bases; unmatched bases: 11. The germline V gene has CDR1 SGDLS and CDR2 YYNGEE. The CDR3 totals 18 residues. CDR3 protein: CASSTLPGLAGGPNEQFF. In nucleotides, the CDR3 is TGTGCCAGCAGCACCCTCCCGGGACTAGCGGGAGGACCCAATGAGCAGTTCTTC.

The chain uses TRBV29-1 and TRBJ1-1, with unresolved D. Germline V lookup: CDR1 SQVTM, CDR2 ANQGSEA. V dropped 4 bases and J dropped 4 bases, with 10 bases sitting between them. The CDR3 sequence is 12 residues long. CDR3 protein: CSVGKLPTEAFF. As DNA, the CDR3 is TGCAGCGTTGGAAAGTTACCCACTGAAGCTTTCTTT. Supplemented by reference TRBV29-1 and TRBJ1-1, the full variable domain reads SAVISQKPSRDICQRGTSLTIQCQVDSQVTMMFWYRQQPGQSLTLIATANQGSEATYESGFVIDKFPISRPNLTFSTLTVSNMSPEDSSIYLCSVGKLPTEAFFGQGTRLTVV.

V usage is TRBV19 and J usage is TRBJ2-3; D perhaps matches TRBD2 (5 bases). This CDR3 has 15 residues. With 4 bases removed from V and 4 bases from J, the gap between germline ends came to 15 bases. CDR1 and CDR2 (germline): LNHDA, SQIVND (reference sequence). DNA of the CDR3: TGTGCCAGTAGTACGTCGGGGAAGTCCCCAGATACGCAGTATTTT. Translated: CASSTSGKSPDTQYF.

This clonotype was recorded many times. The chain joins TRBV5-6 to TRBJ2-3; 8 bases match TRBD1. Losses at the gene ends were 5 bases for V and 3 bases for J; bases not matched to a gene: 8. This CDR3 has 15 amino acids. Germline loops: CDR1 SGHDT, CDR2 YYEEEE. Written as DNA, the CDR3 is TGTGCCAGCAGGGGAGACAGGGGTGGGACAGATACGCAGTATTTT. Translated: CASRGDRGGTDTQYF.

This clonotype was recorded many times. The gene calls are TRBV29-1 and TRBJ2-7, with D tentatively TRBD1 (6 bases). The V and J ends lost 6 bases and 3 bases respectively, with 9 bases between them. This CDR3 has 11 residues. CDR1 and CDR2 (germline): SQVTM, ANQGSEA. CDR3 in amino acids: CSVMTGYEQYF. Here the CDR3 DNA reads TGCAGCGTGATGACAGGCTACGAGCAGTACTTC.

The chain employs TRBV14 and TRBJ2-3; 8 bases line up with TRBD2. Trimming took 4 bases from V and 0 from J; bases not matched to a gene: 9. CDR1 SGHDN and CDR2 FVKESK come from the germline V gene. The CDR3 consists of 17 residues. The CDR3 sequence is CASSRRLASYSTDTQYF. The CDR3 DNA sequence: TGTGCCAGCAGCCGAAGACTAGCGTCATATAGCACAGATACGCAGTATTTT.

A few counts support this clonotype. The chain combines TRBV30 with TRBJ2-7; D perhaps matches TRBD1 (6 bases). Trimming shortened V by 2 bases and J by 6 bases, and 20 bases separated the two germline ends. The germline V gene encodes CDR1 GTSNPN and CDR2 SVGIG (reference sequence). The CDR3 is 15 residues long. The CDR3 nucleotides read TGTGCCTGGAGTATAAGGGCAGGGGTCTCTGGCGAGCAGTACTTC. Translating it yields CAWSIRAGVSGEQYF.

In this sample, this clonotype turned up a few times. This chain uses TRBV27 with TRBJ2-7; 8 bases map to TRBD1. The CDR3 is made up of 14 amino acids. The junction had 15 bases not matched to a gene; V was cut back by 8 bases and J by 9 bases. Germline values: CDR1 MNHEY, CDR2 SMNVEV (reference sequence). CDR3 in DNA: TGTGCCAGCCGTGAATCTGGACAGGGCTCCTCGCAGTACTTC. Its translation: CASRESGQGSSQYF.

This clonotype has at least ten counts. The chain uses TRBV7-3 and TRBJ2-3, with 12 bases lining up with TRBD2. This CDR3 is built from 16 residues. Germline V gene data show CDR1 as SGHTA and CDR2 as FQGTGA. V lost 4 bases and J lost 2; bases outside the gene matches: 4. The CDR3 nucleotides are TGTGCCAGCAGCTCAGGACTAGCGGGATACACAGATACGCAGTATTTT. Residues: CASSSGLAGYTDTQYF.

This clonotype has a handful of counts. This chain links TRBV28 with TRBJ2-5, with D possibly being TRBD1 (5 bases). The CDR3 extends over 15 amino acids. The V and J ends lost 5 bases and 1 base respectively, with 14 bases between them. The germline CDR1 and CDR2 sequences are MDHEN and SYDVKM. CDR3 sequence reads: CASSPITGSQETQYF. The CDR3 region has the DNA TGTGCCAGCAGTCCCATAACAGGATCCCAAGAGACCCAGTACTTC.

This clonotype was recorded at least ten times. The chain combines TRBV4-3 with TRBJ2-3; D is possibly TRBD2 (5 bases). Germline lookup yields CDR1 LGHNA and CDR2 YSLEER. Trimming removed 3 bases from V and 3 bases from J, with 7 bases in between. The CDR3 contains 13 residues. CDR3 coding DNA: TGCGCCAGCAGCCAGTCGGGGACAGATACGCAGTATTTT. It specifies CASSQSGTDTQYF.

The genes are TRBV9 and TRBJ2-7; D is possibly TRBD2 (6 bases). The CDR3 sequence is 14 residues long. Per germline, CDR1 SGDLS and CDR2 YYNGEE. V was trimmed by 2 bases and J by 3 bases, leaving 12 bases between them. CDR3 sequence reads: CASSVSEGLYEQYF. The CDR3 bases are TGTGCCAGCAGCGTGTCGGAGGGCCTCTACGAGCAGTACTTC.

This clonotype has just a few counts. The J gene is TRBJ2-2, the V gene TRBV4-3; no clear D. The CDR3 is 14 amino acids. Trimming took 2 bases from V and 2 from J, leaving 6 bases between them. From germline, CDR1 is LGHNA and CDR2 YSLEER. CDR3 sequence: CASSQLINTGELFF. The CDR3, as DNA: TGCGCCAGCAGCCAACTCATAAACACCGGGGAGCTGTTTTTT.

In the case of this clonotype: A much bigger clone sits one base away, suggesting this may be a read error. The chain combines TRBV27 with TRBJ2-7; 13 nucleotides align to TRBD2. The V gene's germline CDR1 is MNHEY and CDR2 SMNVEV (reference sequence). The CDR3 sequence is 15 residues long. The CDR3 here is CASSPWTSGSLGKNF. CDR3 DNA sequence: TGTGCCAGCAGTCCGTGGACTAGCGGGAGTCTTGGGAAGAACTTC.

This clonotype was recorded a few times. This rearrangement joins TRBV27 to TRBJ2-2, with 11 bases fitting TRBD1. The CDR3 has 18 amino acids. V shed 2 bases and J 5 bases; nucleotides not matched to a gene: 10. CDR1 is MNHEY, CDR2 SMNVEV, per germline (reference sequence). The DNA of the CDR3 is TGTGCCAGCAGTTTACGGCGCCCGGGACAGGGGGTGACCGGGGAGCTGTTTTTT. Translated: CASSLRRPGQGVTGELFF.

The chain recombines TRBV7-9 with TRBJ2-1; the D gene is possibly TRBD1 (5 bases). This CDR3 has 14 residues. CDR1 is SEHNR and CDR2 is FQNEAQ in the germline V gene (reference sequence). V lost 5 bases and J lost 4, with 12 bases in between. CDR3 sequence: CASSPVGQYNEQFF. The CDR3 DNA reads TGTGCCAGCAGCCCCGTGGGGCAGTACAATGAGCAGTTCTTC.

The chain carries TRBV11-1 and TRBJ2-5, with TRBD2 matching 10 bases. The germline CDR1 and CDR2 sequences are SGHAT and FQDESV (reference sequence). The CDR3 is 18 amino acids. J lost 5 bases, V lost 1 base, and 13 bases had no gene match. The CDR3 loop is CASSLVPASGSGGETQYF. The CDR3 nucleotides read TGTGCCAGCAGCTTAGTTCCCGCTAGCGGGAGTGGAGGGGAGACCCAGTACTTC.

This clonotype was picked up a small number of times. This chain links TRBV7-9 with TRBJ1-1, with a tentative D call TRBD1 (5 bases). There are 12 residues in the CDR3. Germline-derived CDR1 and CDR2 are SEHNR and FQNEAQ (reference sequence). Trimming pared 5 bases from V and 10 bases from J, leaving 14 bases between. CDR3 nucleotide sequence: TGTGCCAGCAGCCCCTGGGGGGAGTTAGCTTTCTTT. It specifies CASSPWGELAFF.

This chain links TRBV28 with TRBJ2-2, with 7 positions matching TRBD1. In germline, CDR1 is MDHEN, CDR2 SYDVKM. The CDR3 has 16 residues. V shed 8 bases, J shed 5 bases, and the junction held 14 bases outside the gene matches. The CDR3 region has the DNA TGTGCCAGCTCCTTTGCAGGAAGGGGGCGAACCGGGGAGCTGTTTTTT. This codes for CASSFAGRGRTGELFF.

V is TRBV5-1 and J is TRBJ2-6, with no clear D. CDR1 is SGHRS, CDR2 YFSETQ, per germline. V shed 4 bases and J shed 3 bases, with 17 bases lying between them. The CDR3 runs 17 residues. CDR3 residues: CASSTGSLGDGANVLTF. In nucleotides, the CDR3 is TGCGCCAGCAGCACTGGGTCCCTGGGCGATGGGGCCAACGTCCTGACTTTC. The full variable domain, completed using reference TRBV5-1 and TRBJ2-6, is KAGVTQTPRYLIKTRGQQVTLSCSPISGHRSVSWYQQTPGQGLQFLFEYFSETQRNKGNFPGRFSGRQFSNSRSEMNVSTLELGDSALYLCASSTGSLGDGANVLTFGAGSRLTVL.

The V call is TRBV7-9, the J call TRBJ2-7; D remains ambiguous. This CDR3 contains 12 residues. V lost 2 bases and J lost 7, with 9 bases in between. Germline assignment: CDR1 SEHNR and CDR2 FQNEAQ (reference sequence). CDR3 sequence (DNA): TGTGCCAGCAGCTTATGGGAAGGAGAGCAGTACTTC. Amino acid sequence: CASSLWEGEQYF.